This TCR beta chain is drawn from a study of T cell changes during pregnancy in multiple sclerosis. Assay used: immunoSEQ multiplex PCR; TCRdb lists only in-frame clones, some missing. This sample has roughly 70,000 clones, with more than 85% found just once. The CDR3 totals 12 residues. The germline V gene encodes CDR1 SNHLY and CDR2 FYNNEI. The V gene lost 7 bases and the J gene lost 1 base, with 7 bases spanning the gap. This clone appeared a few times. The clonotype originates from a female donor with multiple sclerosis, enrolled in a pregnancy study. This material consisted of peripheral blood, taken in the first trimester of pregnancy. The chain recombines TRBV2 with TRBJ1-2; D gene ambiguous. CDR3 sequence reads: CASKNSNYGYTF. DNA of the CDR3: TGTGCCAGCAAGAACAGTAACTATGGCTACACCTTC.